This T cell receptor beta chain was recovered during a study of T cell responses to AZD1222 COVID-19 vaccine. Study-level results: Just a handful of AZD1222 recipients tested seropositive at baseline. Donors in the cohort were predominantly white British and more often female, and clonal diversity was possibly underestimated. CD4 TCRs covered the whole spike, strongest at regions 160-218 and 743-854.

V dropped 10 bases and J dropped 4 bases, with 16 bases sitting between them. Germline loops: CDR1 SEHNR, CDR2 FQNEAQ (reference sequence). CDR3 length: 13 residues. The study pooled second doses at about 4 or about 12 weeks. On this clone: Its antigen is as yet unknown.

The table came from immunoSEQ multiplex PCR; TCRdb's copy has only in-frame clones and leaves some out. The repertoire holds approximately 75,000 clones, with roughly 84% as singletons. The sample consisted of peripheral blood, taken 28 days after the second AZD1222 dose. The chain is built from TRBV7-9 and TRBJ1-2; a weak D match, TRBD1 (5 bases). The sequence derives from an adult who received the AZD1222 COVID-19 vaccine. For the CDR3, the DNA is TGTGCCACCGTAAGGGGAAACGGCTATGGCTACACCTTC. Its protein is CATVRGNGYGYTF.